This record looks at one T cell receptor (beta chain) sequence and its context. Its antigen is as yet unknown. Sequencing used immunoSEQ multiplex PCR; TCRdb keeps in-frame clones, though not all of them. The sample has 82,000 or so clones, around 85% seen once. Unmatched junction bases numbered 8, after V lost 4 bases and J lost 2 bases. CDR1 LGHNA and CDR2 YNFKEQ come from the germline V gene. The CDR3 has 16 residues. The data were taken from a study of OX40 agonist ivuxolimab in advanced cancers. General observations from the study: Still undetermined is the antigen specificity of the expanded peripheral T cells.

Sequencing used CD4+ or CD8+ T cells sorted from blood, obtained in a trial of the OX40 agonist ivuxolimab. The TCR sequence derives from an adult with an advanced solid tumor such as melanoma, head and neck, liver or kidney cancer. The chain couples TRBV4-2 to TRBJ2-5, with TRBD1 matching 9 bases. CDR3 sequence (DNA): TGTGCCAGCAGCCGGGGACAGGGACTCGGGCAAGAGACCCAGTACTTC. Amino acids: CASSRGQGLGQETQYF.